The TCR beta chain under discussion was sequenced for a study of regulatory T cells in long-lasting Graves disease. The CDR3 sequence is 13 residues long. Trimming took 5 bases from V and 1 from J, leaving 11 bases between them. CDR1 is DFQATT, CDR2 SNEGSKA, per germline (reference sequence). Whole-study findings and limits: Patients with persistent Graves' had lower TCR diversity than newly diagnosed patients.

Regarding time point: newly diagnosed GD, antithyroid drugs for less than 3 months. With RNA extracted from PBMCs as input, the TCR library was made. TCR beta libraries were built with iRepertoire HTBI primers and Arm-PCR of CDR3 regions. TCRdb ran MiXCR on the multiplex PCR reads and lists one entry per CDR3 protein. The sample yields around 400,000 distinct CDR3 sequences, around 15% seen once. This clonotype was counted many times. Its antigen is as yet unknown. Source: peripheral blood mononuclear cells (PBMCs), taken at new diagnosis, from a patient treated with antithyroid drugs. The chain combines TRBV20-1 with TRBJ2-5; D remains ambiguous. The source of this sequence is a female donor with Graves disease. CDR3 nucleotide sequence: TGCAGTGCTCCCGTTAGGGTCCAAGAGACCCAGTACTTC. It encodes CSAPVRVQETQYF.